Each of the 23 T cell receptor beta chains below was sequenced from the same sample in a study of blood T cell repertoires in COVID-19. Libraries were prepared by immunoSEQ multiplex PCR; TCRdb keeps only in-frame clonotypes and omits some of them. Of just over 650,000 clones listed, 75% to 90% were seen once; the top ten hold roughly 0.26%. Sequenced sample: peripheral blood. The receptors shown here come from a woman aged 18-29 years with acute or convalescent COVID-19.

This chain links TRBV19 with TRBJ1-6, with 12 bases matching TRBD1. The CDR3 has 16 amino acids. V was pared by 4 bases and J by 10 bases, with 8 bases of the junction left unmatched. Germline CDR1 and CDR2: LNHDA and SQIVND (reference sequence). CDR3 in DNA: TGTGCCAGTAGTAGGGGACAGGGGGCGAATCGATCACCCCTCCACTTT. Protein sequence: CASSRGQGANRSPLHF.

The J gene is TRBJ2-3, the V gene TRBV24-1, with TRBD1 identical over 7 bases. V gave up 4 bases and J gave up 1 base; unmatched junction bases: 1. Per the germline V gene, CDR1 is KGHDR and CDR2 is SFDVKD. The length of the CDR3 is 14 residues. CDR3 sequence: CATSDTGGTDTQYF. The CDR3 DNA is TGTGCCACCAGTGACACAGGGGGCACAGATACGCAGTATTTT.

The chain employs TRBV7-8 and TRBJ1-1, with a tentative D call TRBD1 (6 bases). The length of the CDR3 is 16 residues. V was pared by 1 base and J by 10 bases, with 22 bases between. CDR1 is SGHVS and CDR2 is FQNEAQ in the germline V gene. The DNA for the CDR3 is TGTGCCAGCAGCTTAGAGAGACAGGTGGGCCCCGCGGGAGCTTTCTTT. It translates to CASSLERQVGPAGAFF.

The rearrangement joins TRBV6-5 to TRBJ2-3; TRBD1 aligns across 7 bases. This CDR3 is 15 amino acids long. Germline V gene sequence: CDR1 MNHEY, CDR2 SVGAGI. The V gene end was trimmed by 0 bases and the J gene end by 4 bases; junction bases not matched to a gene: 4. CDR3: CASSYSGTVPDTQYF. DNA for the CDR3: TGTGCCAGCAGTTACTCCGGGACAGTACCAGATACGCAGTATTTT.

The chain links TRBV5-6 to TRBJ2-4; D unclear. V was clipped by 0 bases and J by 7 bases, with 5 bases between them. Germline V gene lookup returns CDR1 SGHDT and CDR2 YYEEEE. The CDR3 has 12 residues. CDR3 coding DNA: TGTGCCAGCAGCTTGGGGCGGAACATTCAGTACTTC. As protein: CASSLGRNIQYF.

This rearrangement joins TRBV9 to TRBJ2-2; D gene ambiguous. V was trimmed by 6 bases and J by 2 bases, leaving 17 bases between them. This CDR3 has 16 amino acids. Germline CDR1 reads SGDLS; CDR2 reads YYNGEE. The CDR3 DNA reads as TGTGCCAGCACCCCGAATCAGGCAGCCAACACCGGGGAGCTGTTTTTT. It is translated as CASTPNQAANTGELFF.

This rearrangement joins TRBV6-5 to TRBJ1-6; TRBD1 agrees at 7 bases. Trimming cost V 6 bases and J 9 bases; bases outside gene matches: 11. The germline gives CDR1 MNHEY, CDR2 SVGAGI. The CDR3 sequence is 15 residues long. The DNA of the CDR3 is TGTGCCAGCAGAAGTACAGGGGTTCGTACTTCACCCCTCCACTTT. It specifies CASRSTGVRTSPLHF.

The V call is TRBV12-5, the J call TRBJ1-1; weak D call: TRBD1 (5 bases). The CDR3 runs to 14 residues. V lost 6 bases and J lost 1, with 12 bases in between. Germline V lookup: CDR1 LGHNT, CDR2 FRNRAP. The CDR3 DNA is TGTGCTAGTGGCCGGGGGGGTAAGAACACTGAAGCTTTCTTT. It specifies CASGRGGKNTEAFF.

This chain connects TRBV4-1 to TRBJ2-7; 13 bases match TRBD2. The junction had 10 bases not matched to a gene; V was cut back by 4 bases and J by 4 bases. This CDR3 spans 17 amino acids. The germline V gene has CDR1 MGHRA and CDR2 YSYEKL. Here the CDR3 DNA reads TGCGCCAGCAGCCCGGGACTAGCGGGGCAGGGGGGTTACGAGCAGTACTTC. This translates into CASSPGLAGQGGYEQYF.

The chain has TRBV5-6 and TRBJ2-1; 9 bases match TRBD2. Germline trimming cut 2 bases from V and 7 bases from J; bases unmatched to any gene: 7. CDR3 length equals 15 residues. Germline CDR1 is SGHDT and CDR2 is YYEEEE. CDR3 region: CASSFGGGAVNEQFF. The DNA for the CDR3 is TGTGCCAGCAGCTTCGGCGGGGGGGCCGTGAATGAGCAGTTCTTC.

V gene TRBV12-3 or TRBV12-4 combines with J gene TRBJ2-1; tentative D call: TRBD2 (6 bases). The germline V and J ends were trimmed by 3 bases and 8 bases, with 11 bases remaining between them. This CDR3 spans 13 amino acids. In nucleotides, the CDR3 is TGTGCCAGCAGTTTGGGGGGAGGCGATGAGCAGTTCTTC. This codes for CASSLGGGDEQFF.

The sample holds a few counts of this clone. The chain carries TRBV15 and TRBJ1-2, with D perhaps matching TRBD1 (5 bases). CDR1 and CDR2 (germline): LNHNV, YYDKDF (reference sequence). CDR3 length: 16 residues. The V end was cut by 1 base, the J end by 1 base, with 13 bases between. The CDR3 region is CATSRGGPGFNYGYTF. As DNA, the CDR3 is TGTGCCACCAGCAGAGGGGGCCCAGGGTTTAACTATGGCTACACCTTC.

CDR3: CASSRMGGGTQYF. In DNA, the CDR3 is TGTGCCAGCAGCAGAATGGGAGGGGGGACCCAGTACTTC. This chain links TRBV5-4 with TRBJ2-5, with D perhaps matching TRBD2 (7 bases). Germline-derived CDR1 and CDR2 are SGHNT and YYREEE (reference sequence). The CDR3 has 13 residues. V dropped 4 bases and J dropped 7 bases, with 14 bases sitting between them.

The chain carries TRBV30 and TRBJ1-2; TRBD1 matches at 11 bases. V was pared by 2 bases and J by 7 bases, with 3 bases of the junction left unmatched. Looked up from germline, CDR1 is GTSNPN and CDR2 is SVGIG (reference sequence). The CDR3 length is 13 residues. The CDR3 region is CAWSRTGGSGYTF. In nucleotides, the CDR3 is TGTGCCTGGAGTAGGACAGGGGGCTCTGGCTACACCTTC.

This clone was recorded only once. The chain links TRBV2 to TRBJ1-1; 7 nucleotides match TRBD1. The CDR3 sequence is 19 residues long. The V and J ends lost 4 bases and 6 bases, in that order; junction bases with no gene match: 23. Germline V gene lookup returns CDR1 SNHLY and CDR2 FYNNEI. The CDR3 reads CASSAGPLAGQENYAEAFF. The CDR3 DNA reads as TGTGCCAGCAGTGCCGGGCCGCTAGCAGGACAGGAGAATTACGCTGAAGCTTTCTTT.

The chain is built from TRBV28 and TRBJ2-7; a weak D match, TRBD1 (6 bases). CDR3 length equals 15 residues. V was trimmed by 8 bases and J by 1 base, leaving 18 bases between them. Germline assignment: CDR1 MDHEN and CDR2 SYDVKM. The CDR3 bases are TGTGCCAGCGACGACGGGGACAAAGTTTCCTACGAGCAGTACTTC. It specifies CASDDGDKVSYEQYF.

This clone has a single count. Other DNA sequences from this sample encode an identical CDR3 as well. The gene calls are TRBV7-2 and TRBJ1-1; 8 bases fit TRBD1. From germline, CDR1 is SGHTA and CDR2 FQGNSA. With 6 bases clipped from V and 4 bases from J, the junction kept 4 bases outside the gene matches. The length of the CDR3 is 13 residues. The CDR3 region is CASRTGGRTEAFF. Written as DNA, the CDR3 is TGTGCCAGCAGAACAGGGGGGCGCACTGAAGCTTTCTTT.

V and J are TRBV3-1 (or the pseudogene TRBV3-2) and TRBJ2-1; D call uncertain. The CDR3 is made up of 11 amino acids. Germline values: CDR1 LGHDT, CDR2 YNNKEL (reference sequence). The V end lost 3 bases, the J end lost 9 bases, and 6 bases lay between the germline ends. Written as DNA, the CDR3 is TGTGCCAGCAGCCAGATGAGTGAGCAGTTCTTC. This encodes CASSQMSEQFF.

This chain uses TRBV28 with TRBJ1-6, with 7 bases that match TRBD1. The trim removed 7 bases at V and 7 bases at J, leaving 13 bases unmatched. This CDR3 is 16 amino acids long. The V gene's germline CDR1 is MDHEN and CDR2 SYDVKM. As DNA, the CDR3 is TGTGCCAGCATTTCAGGAGGGGCACAGGGGAATTCACCCCTCCACTTT. Amino acids: CASISGGAQGNSPLHF.

The chain employs TRBV24-1 and TRBJ2-1; TRBD1 agrees at 11 bases. The CDR3 loop spans 17 amino acids. The V gene's germline CDR1 is KGHDR and CDR2 SFDVKD. V lost 4 bases, J lost 0 bases, and 4 bases stayed unmatched. The CDR3 region is CATSDPGTGGSYNEQFF. DNA of the CDR3: TGTGCCACCAGTGACCCCGGGACAGGGGGCTCCTACAATGAGCAGTTCTTC.

The J gene is TRBJ1-5, the V gene TRBV19, with TRBD1 matching 7 bases. CDR1 LNHDA and CDR2 SQIVND come from the germline V gene (reference sequence). V trimming: 5 bases; J trimming: 4 bases; junction bases outside the gene matches: 8. The CDR3 spans 15 residues. The DNA of the CDR3 is TGTGCCAGTAGTGTGACAGGGTTAGGAAATCAGCCCCAGCATTTT. Its translation: CASSVTGLGNQPQHF.

Here the CDR3 DNA reads TGTGCCAGCAGCCAGGGACAGGGATTACATATCTCTGGGGCCAACGTCCTGACTTTC. This sequence encodes CASSQGQGLHISGANVLTF. This chain joins TRBV5-6 and TRBJ2-6; 9 nucleotides match TRBD1. The CDR3 is 19 residues long. The J segment lost 0 bases and the V segment lost 4 bases, leaving 11 bases of the junction unmatched. Per germline, CDR1 SGHDT and CDR2 YYEEEE.

The chain couples TRBV6-2 or TRBV6-3 to TRBJ1-2, with 11 bases that match TRBD1. J gave up 7 bases and V 5 bases, and 6 bases lay outside the gene matches. The CDR3 loop spans 14 amino acids. Per the germline V gene, CDR1 is MNHEY and CDR2 is SVGEGT. As DNA, the CDR3 is TGTGCCAGCAGTGGACAGGGGGCCAGGTCTGGCTACACCTTC. Translating it yields CASSGQGARSGYTF.